The 22 T cell receptor beta chains below come from one sample, sequenced in a study of cytomegalovirus exposure and HLA in healthy donors. Vbeta (60) and Jbeta (13) primers were used in the PCR. Generated by immunoSEQ multiplex PCR, the TCRdb table keeps only in-frame clones and is missing some. Its clone listing holds tens of thousands of clones. The source material was PBMCs. All receptors come from a woman between 25 and 40 years old in good health and CMV-seronegative.

The chain couples TRBV2 to TRBJ1-1; D remains unclear. The CDR3 is 13 amino acids. Looked up from germline, CDR1 is SNHLY and CDR2 is FYNNEI. V dropped 5 bases and J dropped 1 base, with 8 bases sitting between them. CDR3 in DNA: TGTGCCAGCAGTCGAACAGAGAACACTGAAGCTTTCTTT. It encodes CASSRTENTEAFF.

This sequence joins TRBV27 and TRBJ2-7; 7 nucleotides line up with TRBD1. With V trimmed by 5 bases and J by 2 bases, 3 bases remained unmatched. This CDR3 is built from 13 residues. Germline-derived CDR1 and CDR2 are MNHEY and SMNVEV (reference sequence). The CDR3 DNA reads TGTGCCAGCAGTAGGGACAGCACCTACGAGCAGTACTTC. It codes for CASSRDSTYEQYF.

The rearrangement links TRBV4-1 to TRBJ2-5, with 7 positions matching TRBD1. The V and J ends lost 4 bases and 4 bases, in that order; junction bases with no gene match: 9. This CDR3 comprises 15 residues. CDR1 is MGHRA and CDR2 is YSYEKL in the germline V gene. CDR3 DNA sequence: TGCGCCAGCAGCCGTCCAGACAGGGAGTCAGAGACCCAGTACTTC. Encoded protein: CASSRPDRESETQYF.

The genes are TRBV7-9 and TRBJ2-5, with 12 nucleotides matching TRBD2. From germline, CDR1 is SEHNR and CDR2 FQNEAQ (reference sequence). The CDR3 extends over 15 amino acids. The V gene end was trimmed by 5 bases and the J gene end by 2 bases; junction bases not matched to a gene: 3. The CDR3: CASSIGLAGQETQYF. In nucleotides, the CDR3 is TGTGCCAGCAGCATAGGACTAGCGGGGCAAGAGACCCAGTACTTC. The variable domain in full, with the rest retrieved from reference TRBV7-9 and TRBJ2-5, is DTGVSQNPRHKITKRGQNVTFRCDPISEHNRLYWYRQTLGQGPEFLTYFQNEAQLEKSRLLSDRFSAERPKGSFSTLEIQRTEQGDSAMYLCASSIGLAGQETQYFGPGTRLLVL.

The chain joins TRBV5-5 to TRBJ2-1, with D possibly matching TRBD1 (6 bases). The CDR3 consists of 15 residues. From germline, CDR1 is SGHKS and CDR2 YYEKEE (reference sequence). The V gene lost 0 bases and the J gene lost 7 bases, with 14 bases spanning the gap. The CDR3 bases are TGTGCCAGCAGCTTGGCAGCAGGGGTTGGGAATGAGCAGTTCTTC. This gives the protein CASSLAAGVGNEQFF.

V is TRBV9 and J is TRBJ2-7, with 12 bases matching TRBD2. CDR1 and CDR2 from the germline V gene are SGDLS and YYNGEE. Trimming at V came to 4 bases and at J to 7 bases, leaving 12 bases not matched to a gene. This CDR3 contains 16 residues. The CDR3 DNA sequence: TGTGCCAGCAGCCCCAGACTAGCGGGGGCCCTGGGAGAGCAGTACTTC. It translates to CASSPRLAGALGEQYF.

CDR3 amino acids: CASSLSGDNSPLHF. The CDR3 nucleotides are TGCGCCAGCAGCTTGTCAGGGGACAATTCACCCCTCCACTTT. The chain uses TRBV5-1 and TRBJ1-6; weak D call: TRBD1 (6 bases). Germline V gene sequence: CDR1 SGHRS, CDR2 YFSETQ. CDR3 length equals 14 residues. Deletions cut 1 base from V and 7 bases from J, with 9 bases between.

The chain carries TRBV2 and TRBJ1-4, with TRBD1 identical over 7 bases. V dropped 1 base and J dropped 10; count of bases not matched to a gene: 9. From germline, CDR1 is SNHLY and CDR2 FYNNEI. The CDR3 totals 15 residues. The CDR3 spells CASSEEGTVVPKLFF. The CDR3 DNA reads as TGTGCCAGCAGTGAAGAAGGGACAGTGGTCCCAAAACTGTTTTTT.

V and J are TRBV27 and TRBJ1-2; 10 bases are shared with TRBD1. Germline loops: CDR1 MNHEY, CDR2 SMNVEV (reference sequence). Trimming removed 8 bases from V and 7 bases from J; junction bases left unmatched: 4. The CDR3 has 12 residues. The CDR3 DNA is TGTGCCAGCGGGGGACAGGGGAGTGGCTACACCTTC. The encoded protein is CASGGQGSGYTF.

The chain has TRBV28 and TRBJ1-1, with 8 bases that match TRBD1. Trimming took 4 bases from V and 0 from J; bases not matched to a gene: 7. CDR3 length: 16 amino acids. Germline lookup yields CDR1 MDHEN and CDR2 SYDVKM. The CDR3 nucleotides read TGTGCCAGCAGTTCACAGGGGGGGGTCATGAACACTGAAGCTTTCTTT. Protein: CASSSQGGVMNTEAFF. The full variable domain, completed using reference TRBV28 and TRBJ1-1, is DVKVTQSSRYLVKRTGEKVFLECVQDMDHENMFWYRQDPGLGLRLIYFSYDVKMKEKGDIPEGYSVSREKKERFSLILESASTNQTSMYLCASSSQGGVMNTEAFFGQGTRLTVV.

In DNA, the CDR3 is TGTGCCAGCAGGGACGTATTAGACAGGGGCGAGCAGTACTTC. Protein sequence: CASRDVLDRGEQYF. The rearrangement uses TRBV6-1 and TRBJ2-7; 8 bases are shared with TRBD1. This CDR3 has 14 amino acids. CDR1 and CDR2 (germline): MNHNS, SASEGT. V shed 6 bases and J 6 bases; nucleotides not matched to a gene: 10.

The chain couples TRBV2 to TRBJ1-6; D not resolved. The V end was cut by 7 bases, the J end by 7 bases, with 17 bases between. Germline loops: CDR1 SNHLY, CDR2 FYNNEI. The CDR3 is 15 amino acids. This CDR3 is CASTSGPSGNSPLHF. The CDR3 bases are TGTGCCAGCACCTCCGGCCCCTCGGGGAATTCACCCCTCCACTTT. Using reference TRBV2 and TRBJ1-6 for the parts outside the CDR3, the full variable domain is EPEVTQTPSHQVTQMGQEVILRCVPISNHLYFYWYRQILGQKVEFLVSFYNNEISEKSEIFDDQFSVERPDGSNFTLKIRSTKLEDSAMYFCASTSGPSGNSPLHFGNGTRLTVT.

The chain employs TRBV30 and TRBJ1-2; D remains unclear. Germline CDR1 GTSNPN, CDR2 SVGIG (reference sequence). Trimming pared 2 bases from V and 5 bases from J, leaving 18 bases between. There are 15 residues in the CDR3. The CDR3 sequence: CAWSPFRGGTYGYTF. As DNA, the CDR3 is TGTGCCTGGAGTCCCTTTCGGGGAGGAACGTATGGCTACACCTTC.

The chain employs TRBV6-5 and TRBJ1-1, with 10 bases aligning to TRBD1. V trimming: 6 bases; J trimming: 10 bases; junction bases outside the gene matches: 11. The CDR3 is made up of 14 amino acids. Germline CDR1 MNHEY, CDR2 SVGAGI. The CDR3 DNA is TGTGCCAGCAGCCCAACAGGGGACAGGGGAGGAGCTTTCTTT. Translated: CASSPTGDRGGAFF.

V and J are TRBV6-5 and TRBJ1-6, with 9 bases identical to TRBD1. The CDR3 loop spans 15 amino acids. The germline V gene has CDR1 MNHEY and CDR2 SVGAGI. The V and J ends lost 6 bases and 5 bases, in that order; junction bases with no gene match: 5. The CDR3 loop reads CASSMDRGHNSPLHF. CDR3 DNA sequence: TGTGCCAGCAGCATGGACAGGGGACATAATTCACCCCTCCACTTT.

This chain links TRBV5-1 with TRBJ2-5, with D perhaps matching TRBD2 (7 bases). Germline V gene data show CDR1 as SGHRS and CDR2 as YFSETQ. The CDR3 length is 15 residues. V gave up 0 bases and J gave up 9 bases, with 18 bases separating them. CDR3 nucleotide sequence: TGCGCCAGCAGCTTGGCCTCGGGGGGCGGATCGGCCCAGTACTTC. It encodes CASSLASGGGSAQYF.

The V call is TRBV5-1, the J call TRBJ2-1, with 8 nucleotides matching TRBD1. Germline assignment: CDR1 SGHRS and CDR2 YFSETQ. V shed 0 bases, J shed 5 bases, and the junction held 10 bases outside the gene matches. CDR3 length: 17 residues. The CDR3, as DNA: TGCGCCAGCAGCTTGGCCTTTACAGGGGGAGGTGACAATGAGCAGTTCTTC. Its protein product is CASSLAFTGGGDNEQFF. Filled out from reference TRBV5-1 and TRBJ2-1, the complete variable domain reads KAGVTQTPRYLIKTRGQQVTLSCSPISGHRSVSWYQQTPGQGLQFLFEYFSETQRNKGNFPGRFSGRQFSNSRSEMNVSTLELGDSALYLCASSLAFTGGGDNEQFFGPGTRLTVL.

This sequence joins TRBV29-1 and TRBJ2-3; D gene uncertain. Germline V gene lookup returns CDR1 SQVTM and CDR2 ANQGSEA. Trimming took 6 bases from V and 7 from J, leaving 11 bases between them. The CDR3 runs 11 residues. CDR3 residues: CSVASGYTQYF. In DNA, the CDR3 is TGCAGCGTGGCTAGTGGTTATACGCAGTATTTT.

The chain couples TRBV7-2 to TRBJ1-4, with unresolved D. V was clipped by 5 bases and J by 0 bases, with 10 bases between them. Germline loops: CDR1 SGHTA, CDR2 FQGNSA. CDR3 size: 15 residues. The CDR3 spells CASSAGLSTNEKLFF. The CDR3, as DNA: TGTGCCAGCAGCGCCGGACTGTCAACTAATGAAAAACTGTTTTTT.

The chain combines TRBV2 with TRBJ1-1; TRBD1 might be the D (6 bases). This CDR3 is built from 12 residues. Deletions cut 6 bases from V and 4 bases from J, with 9 bases between. Germline CDR1 SNHLY, CDR2 FYNNEI. The CDR3 DNA follows: TGTGCCAGCAGAAGGGGGTCCACTGAAGCTTTCTTT. Translated, it gives CASRRGSTEAFF. Full variable domain (outside the CDR3, taken from reference TRBV2 and TRBJ1-1): EPEVTQTPSHQVTQMGQEVILRCVPISNHLYFYWYRQILGQKVEFLVSFYNNEISEKSEIFDDQFSVERPDGSNFTLKIRSTKLEDSAMYFCASRRGSTEAFFGQGTRLTVV.

The V call is TRBV5-5, the J call TRBJ2-6, with D unresolved. This CDR3 is 15 amino acids long. The V end was cut by 0 bases, the J end by 4 bases, with 8 bases between. The germline CDR1 and CDR2 sequences are SGHKS and YYEKEE (reference sequence). The CDR3 loop reads CASSLATIGANVLTF. In DNA form, the CDR3 reads TGTGCCAGCAGCTTGGCTACTATAGGGGCCAACGTCCTGACTTTC.

This sequence joins TRBV7-2 and TRBJ1-1, with D perhaps matching TRBD1 (6 bases). Germline V gene lookup returns CDR1 SGHTA and CDR2 FQGNSA. The CDR3 covers 15 residues. Trimming took 2 bases from V and 0 from J, leaving 10 bases between them. The CDR3 sequence is CASSLIPGVNTEAFF. The CDR3, as DNA: TGTGCCAGCAGCTTAATCCCAGGGGTGAACACTGAAGCTTTCTTT.